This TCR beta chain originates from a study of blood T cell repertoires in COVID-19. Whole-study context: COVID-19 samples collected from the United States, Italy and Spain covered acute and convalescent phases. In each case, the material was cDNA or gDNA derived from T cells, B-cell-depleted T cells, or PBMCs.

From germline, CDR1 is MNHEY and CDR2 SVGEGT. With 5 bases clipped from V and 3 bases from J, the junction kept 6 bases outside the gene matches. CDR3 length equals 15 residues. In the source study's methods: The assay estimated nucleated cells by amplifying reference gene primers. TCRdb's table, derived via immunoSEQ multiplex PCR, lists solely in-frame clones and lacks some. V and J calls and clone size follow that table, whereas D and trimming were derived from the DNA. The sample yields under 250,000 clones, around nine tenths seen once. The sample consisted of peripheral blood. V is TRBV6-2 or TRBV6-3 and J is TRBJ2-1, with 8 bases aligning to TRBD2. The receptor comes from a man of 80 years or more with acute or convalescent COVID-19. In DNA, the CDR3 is TGTGCCAGCAGTCCCGGGACTAGTTTCTACAATGAGCAGTTCTTC. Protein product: CASSPGTSFYNEQFF.